A single sample is the source of the 8 T cell receptor beta chains below, sequenced in a study of early stage breast cancer tumors. Clones were sequenced by immunoSEQ multiplex PCR, and TCRdb holds only the in-frame ones, with some missing. Altogether under 75,000 clones are present, about 74% being singletons, with the ten largest covering more than 3%. The source material was blood. These receptors originate from a person aged 30 to 40 with breast cancer.

The gene calls are TRBV14 and TRBJ1-1, with TRBD1 identical over 9 bases. Germline V gene lookup returns CDR1 SGHDN and CDR2 FVKESK. The CDR3 consists of 19 residues. The ends lost 3 bases at V and 3 bases at J; junction bases unmatched: 17. The CDR3 DNA is TGTGCCAGCAGCCAGAAAGGGGAGACCGGGACAGGGTTGTACACTGAAGCTTTCTTT. Translating gives CASSQKGETGTGLYTEAFF.

This chain uses TRBV10-1 with TRBJ2-5; D not resolved. CDR1 and CDR2 (germline): WNHNN, SYGVQD (reference sequence). This CDR3 region has 13 residues. Deletions cut 4 bases from V and 7 bases from J, with 13 bases between. The CDR3 nucleotides read TGCGCCAGCAGTGGGGCAAAAATCGGGACCCAGTACTTC. Its protein is CASSGAKIGTQYF.

This clone was found a few times. The J gene is TRBJ1-5, the V gene TRBV5-3; D remains ambiguous. TRBV5-3 carries the ORF label, with uncertain function. The ends were cut back, 0 bases at V and 1 base at J, with 2 bases in the middle. The CDR3 has 13 amino acids. The CDR3 spells CARSLDSNQPQHF. CDR3 nucleotide sequence: TGTGCCAGAAGCTTGGACAGCAATCAGCCCCAGCATTTT.

The chain has TRBV27 and TRBJ2-2, with 7 bases aligning to TRBD2. This CDR3 spans 14 amino acids. CDR1 is MNHEY, CDR2 SMNVEV, per germline (reference sequence). The trim removed 6 bases at V and 5 bases at J, leaving 6 bases unmatched. The CDR3 loop is CASRTAGLTGELFF. The CDR3 DNA follows: TGTGCCAGCAGGACAGCGGGGTTGACCGGGGAGCTGTTTTTT.

J is TRBJ2-6 and V is TRBV30; no reliable D call. There are 18 residues in the CDR3. Germline V lookup: CDR1 GTSNPN, CDR2 SVGIG (reference sequence). Between the trimmed V and J ends, which lost 2 bases and 0 bases, there was a span of 17 bases. In nucleotides, the CDR3 is TGTGCCTGGAGTCCCCTTGGTCCTGAGAGCTCTGGGGCCAACGTCCTGACTTTC. It translates to CAWSPLGPESSGANVLTF.

This chain joins TRBV10-1 and TRBJ2-2; 13 positions agree with TRBD2. The V gene end was trimmed by 3 bases and the J gene end by 7 bases; junction bases not matched to a gene: 8. CDR3 size: 17 residues. Germline CDR1 reads WNHNN; CDR2 reads SYGVQD (reference sequence). The CDR3 loop reads CASSETSGRAGGGELFF. The CDR3 bases are TGCGCCAGCAGTGAAACTAGCGGGAGGGCCGGAGGCGGGGAGCTGTTTTTT.

This chain connects TRBV2 to TRBJ1-2; D is possibly TRBD1 (5 bases). Trimming stripped 5 bases from V and 8 bases from J, with 15 bases between. CDR3 length equals 13 residues. Germline loops: CDR1 SNHLY, CDR2 FYNNEI. CDR3 DNA sequence: TGTGCCAGCAGTTTCGACGGGGCCTCGGGCTACACCTTC. It translates to CASSFDGASGYTF.

The chain links TRBV30 to TRBJ2-7; 15 bases fit TRBD2. Germline V gives CDR1 GTSNPN, CDR2 SVGIG (reference sequence). The CDR3 is made up of 15 amino acids. V trimming: 3 bases; J trimming: 3 bases; junction bases outside the gene matches: 3. The CDR3 sequence is CAWSGLAGGIYEQYF. As DNA, the CDR3 is TGTGCCTGGAGCGGACTAGCGGGAGGGATCTACGAGCAGTACTTC.